This T cell receptor (beta chain) was captured by sequencing in a study of shared clonotypes between healthy human individuals. CDR3 length: 16 residues. V lost 3 bases to trimming and J lost 4 bases, with 18 bases between them. Germline CDR1 reads SEHNR; CDR2 reads FQNEAQ (reference sequence). Points from the study as a whole: Since donors were few, the genetic and exposure-history diversity represented was limited.

Concerning this clone: What it binds is unknown.

Here immunoSEQ multiplex PCR was the method, and the copy in TCRdb shows in-frame clones only, minus some. The profile shows more than 2 million clones, approximately 96% of them singletons. The sequencing sample was made of naive CD4+ T cells sorted from blood. Indicated subset: CD45RA+ positively selected. V usage is TRBV7-9 and J usage is TRBJ1-2; D unclear. This sequence originates from a man aged 18 to 29 in good health. The CDR3 is CASSFGQGGGGYGYTF. CDR3 coding DNA: TGTGCCAGCAGCTTCGGCCAAGGCGGTGGCGGCTATGGCTACACCTTC. The full variable domain, its missing parts supplied by reference TRBV7-9 and TRBJ1-2, is DTGVSQNPRHKITKRGQNVTFRCDPISEHNRLYWYRQTLGQGPEFLTYFQNEAQLEKSRLLSDRFSAERPKGSFSTLEIQRTEQGDSAMYLCASSFGQGGGGYGYTFGSGTRLTVV.